This TCR beta chain was recorded in a study of T cell repertoires in cytomegalovirus infection (dated by TCRdb to the late 2010s). Looking at the study overall: Because public TCR beta signatures pointed to carriage of CMV infection together with the matching HLA type, the HLA type of each donor mattered for the analysis.

Study-level results and caveats: Carriers of CMV infection plus the relevant HLA type were discriminated by the cumulative frequency of public TCR beta family members in the study cohort and in an independent roughly 350-donor cohort. The ex vivo response was dominated by HLA-C-restricted CMV-specific TCR beta clonotypes, which also provided the single most frequent clonotype in two of eight donors.

In the case of this clonotype: Its antigen is currently not known. The junction does not match germline at one end; this may be a read error.

The listed sequencing device is Illumina HiSeq 1500. Using fastp at Q25 and MiXCR, TCRdb reprocessed the public reads and kept productive beta chains. For every CDR3 protein sequence, its rows merge into one entry that carries the most common genes and DNA. For this sample there are roughly 320,000 distinct CDR3 sequences; over 7.5% appear just once. Over 3.5% of the sample is held by the ten biggest clonotypes. The sequence was collected from a human donor in good health (CMV status not recorded). Some clones in this sample may be carry-over from other donors' samples. Sequenced material: PBMCs.

The DNA sequence is TGTGCCAGCAGCTCAAGAGAGAACCAGTACTTC. Translated, it reads CASSSRENQYF. The chain is made from TRBV7-2 and TRBJ2-5, with the D gene too uncertain to name. The CDR3 contains 11 residues, cysteine and phenylalanine counted. The CDR3 DNA has 33 bases and is translated from base 1. CDR1 SGHTA and CDR2 FQGNSA were looked up in the germline V gene.